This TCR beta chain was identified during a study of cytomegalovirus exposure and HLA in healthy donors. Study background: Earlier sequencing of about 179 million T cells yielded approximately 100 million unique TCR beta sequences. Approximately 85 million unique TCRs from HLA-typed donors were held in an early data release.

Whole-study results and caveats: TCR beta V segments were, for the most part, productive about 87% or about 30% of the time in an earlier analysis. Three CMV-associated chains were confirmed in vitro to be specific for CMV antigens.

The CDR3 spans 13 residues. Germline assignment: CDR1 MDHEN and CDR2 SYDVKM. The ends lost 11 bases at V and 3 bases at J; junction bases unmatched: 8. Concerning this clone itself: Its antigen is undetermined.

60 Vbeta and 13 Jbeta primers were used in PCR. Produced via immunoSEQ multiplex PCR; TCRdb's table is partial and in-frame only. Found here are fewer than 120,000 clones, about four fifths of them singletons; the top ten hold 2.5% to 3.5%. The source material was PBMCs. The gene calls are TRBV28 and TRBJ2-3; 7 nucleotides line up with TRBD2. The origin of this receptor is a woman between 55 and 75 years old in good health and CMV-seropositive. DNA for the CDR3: TGTGCCTCGGAGGGAGGGGCTACAGATACGCAGTATTTT. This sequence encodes CASEGGATDTQYF.